This passage covers 18 T cell receptor beta chains from one sample sequenced in a study of blood T cells in healthy people across ages. Sample-barcoded 5' priming and a J-beta primer mix drove a second PCR of about 6 to 12 cycles. TCRdb fed the 5' RACE reads into MiXCR, producing one record per CDR3 protein. The sample contains around 1.7 million distinct CDR3 sequences, about 28% of which appear only once. Sequences were obtained from blood. These receptors were collected from a woman younger than 45 in good health.

The chain is built from TRBV7-2 and TRBJ2-3; weak D call: TRBD2 (6 bases). Per germline, CDR1 SGHTA and CDR2 FQGNSA. The CDR3 spans 15 residues. Trimming took 3 bases from V and 6 from J, leaving 16 bases between them. CDR3 DNA: TGTGCCAGCAGCTTTGGGACTCTCGGGCGGGATACGCAGTATTTT. Its translation: CASSFGTLGRDTQYF.

The table lists this clonotype with a few counts. The rearrangement links TRBV20-1 to TRBJ1-1; D gene ambiguous. Looked up from germline, CDR1 is DFQATT and CDR2 is SNEGSKA (reference sequence). The length of the CDR3 is 11 residues. Trimming shortened V by 5 bases and J by 8 bases, and 12 bases separated the two germline ends. CDR3 sequence: CSARLAGEAFF. The CDR3 nucleotides are TGCAGTGCTCGACTGGCCGGAGAAGCTTTCTTT.

The genes are TRBV5-5 and TRBJ2-7, with D maybe TRBD2 (6 bases). From germline, CDR1 is SGHKS and CDR2 YYEKEE (reference sequence). The V and J ends lost 0 bases and 5 bases respectively, with 12 bases between them. The length of the CDR3 is 14 residues. The CDR3 protein is CASSLDGSSDEQYF. The CDR3 DNA follows: TGTGCCAGCAGCTTGGACGGGAGTAGCGACGAGCAGTACTTC. Variable domain in full (rest from reference TRBV5-5 and TRBJ2-7): DAGVTQSPTHLIKTRGQQVTLRCSPISGHKSVSWYQQVLGQGPQFIFQYYEKEERGRGNFPDRFSARQFPNYSSELNVNALLLGDSALYLCASSLDGSSDEQYFGPGTRLTVT.

The chain uses TRBV10-3 and TRBJ2-3; the D is unclear. The CDR3 consists of 12 residues. CDR1 and CDR2 from the germline V gene are ENHRY and SYGVKD. V gave up 6 bases and J gave up 6 bases, with 10 bases separating them. CDR3 coding DNA: TGTGCCATCAGCCCGACTGGGGATACGCAGTATTTT. This translates into CAISPTGDTQYF.

The chain employs TRBV7-9 and TRBJ2-1; D not resolved. This CDR3 spans 12 amino acids. Germline V gives CDR1 SEHNR, CDR2 FQNEAQ (reference sequence). V was cut by 5 bases and J by 7 bases, with 9 bases left in between. CDR3 sequence reads: CASSKTKNEQFF. CDR3 DNA: TGTGCCAGCAGCAAAACGAAAAATGAGCAGTTCTTC.

The chain carries TRBV10-3 and TRBJ2-3; possibly TRBD2 for D (5 bases). CDR1 is ENHRY, CDR2 SYGVKD, per germline. This CDR3 is built from 11 residues. Trimming stripped 8 bases from V and 6 bases from J, with 9 bases between. The CDR3 sequence: CAIGERDTQYF. The CDR3, as DNA: TGTGCCATCGGGGAGAGGGATACGCAGTATTTT.

This chain uses TRBV7-2 with TRBJ2-5; D uncertain. Germline V CDR1 and CDR2: SGHTA, FQGNSA. The CDR3 contains 13 residues. The V end was cut by 1 base, the J end by 11 bases, with 14 bases between. CDR3 sequence (DNA): TGTGCCAGCAGCTTAGTTGACATCTACAAGCAGTACTTC. Its translation: CASSLVDIYKQYF. Filled out from reference TRBV7-2 and TRBJ2-5, the complete variable domain reads GAGVSQSPSNKVTEKGKDVELRCDPISGHTALYWYRQSLGQGLEFLIYFQGNSAPDKSGLPSDRFSAERTGGSVSTLTIQRTQQEDSAVYLCASSLVDIYKQYFGPGTRLLVL.

This clonotype was seen ten or more times. The CDR3 is CASSQRESYGYTF. CDR3 DNA: TGCGCCAGCAGCCAAAGGGAGTCCTATGGCTACACCTTC. The chain recombines TRBV4-1 with TRBJ1-2, with D unresolved. Deletions cut 2 bases from V and 4 bases from J, with 8 bases between. The germline CDR1 and CDR2 sequences are MGHRA and YSYEKL. This CDR3 contains 13 residues.

The CDR3 DNA reads as TGTGCCAGCAGCGTATCGGGGACAGAAAGCACAGATACGCAGTATTTT. This sequence encodes CASSVSGTESTDTQYF. This chain links TRBV9 with TRBJ2-3, with TRBD1 matching over 7 bases. Per the germline V gene, CDR1 is SGDLS and CDR2 is YYNGEE. The CDR3 totals 16 residues. Trimming removed 1 base from V and 0 bases from J; junction bases left unmatched: 5. The whole variable domain, filled in from reference TRBV9 and TRBJ2-3, reads DSGVTQTPKHLITATGQRVTLRCSPRSGDLSVYWYQQSLDQGLQFLIQYYNGEERAKGNILERFSAQQFPDLHSELNLSSLELGDSALYFCASSVSGTESTDTQYFGPGTRLTVL.

V and J are TRBV5-1 and TRBJ2-3; D gene ambiguous. The V gene's germline CDR1 is SGHRS and CDR2 YFSETQ. The ends were cut back, 5 bases at V and 6 bases at J, with 7 bases in the middle. This CDR3 has 11 amino acids. The CDR3 nucleotides read TGCGCCAGCAGAATGGAGGATACGCAGTATTTT. It encodes CASRMEDTQYF.

This clonotype was observed a few times. The chain uses TRBV9 and TRBJ2-7; D may match TRBD1 or TRBD2 (5 bases each). Germline V gene data show CDR1 as SGDLS and CDR2 as YYNGEE. Trimming shortened V by 1 base and J by 0 bases, and 8 bases separated the two germline ends. The CDR3 spans 14 residues. The CDR3 sequence is CASSVLGTSYEQYF. DNA of the CDR3: TGTGCCAGCAGCGTATTGGGGACCTCCTACGAGCAGTACTTC.

This chain connects TRBV7-7 to TRBJ2-1, with D possibly being TRBD2 (5 bases). The J call may be mistaken, given a closer DNA end match to TRBJ2-7. Germline lookup yields CDR1 SSHAT and CDR2 FNYEAQ (reference sequence). The CDR3 runs 16 residues. Here the CDR3 DNA reads TGTGCCAGCAGCCCCAATATCGGGATCTCCTACAATGAGCAGTACTTC. Translation: CASSPNIGISYNEQYF.

The chain has TRBV6-1 and TRBJ2-3, with D uncertain. Germline V gene lookup returns CDR1 MNHNS and CDR2 SASEGT. CDR3 length: 12 residues. Trimming shortened V by 7 bases and J by 5 bases, and 10 bases separated the two germline ends. CDR3 DNA: TGTGCCAGCACATTGGCCCAAGATACGCAGTATTTT. It specifies CASTLAQDTQYF.

The genes are TRBV20-1 and TRBJ2-1, with 8 bases aligning to TRBD2. The CDR3 contains 14 residues. CDR1 is DFQATT, CDR2 SNEGSKA, per germline (reference sequence). Unmatched junction bases numbered 14, after V lost 8 bases and J lost 8 bases. CDR3 DNA: TGCAGTCCGGGGAAGCGGGAGTTGGGCGATGAGCAGTTCTTC. It is translated as CSPGKRELGDEQFF.

This clonotype was observed many times. The CDR3 reads CASNRRRPTTQYF. As DNA, the CDR3 is TGTGCCAGCAACCGGCGGAGGCCCACGACCCAGTACTTC. The chain has TRBV28 and TRBJ2-5; possible D gene TRBD2, 5 bases. The CDR3 is 13 amino acids. CDR1 MDHEN and CDR2 SYDVKM come from the germline V gene. Between the trimmed V and J ends, which lost 7 bases and 7 bases, there was a span of 16 bases.

This clonotype has a single count. V and J are TRBV7-2 and TRBJ2-1, with 10 bases matching TRBD2. Unmatched junction bases numbered 8, after V lost 5 bases and J lost 7 bases. In germline, CDR1 is SGHTA, CDR2 FQGNSA. The CDR3 spans 15 residues. CDR3 in amino acids: CASSTSGRVRNEQFF. CDR3 nucleotides: TGTGCCAGCAGCACGAGCGGGAGGGTGAGAAATGAGCAGTTCTTC.

This clonotype showed up just a few times. The chain is built from TRBV3-1 and TRBJ2-7; 7 bases are shared with TRBD1. The junction had 10 bases not matched to a gene; V was cut back by 5 bases and J by 0 bases. The CDR3 consists of 16 residues. Germline CDR1 reads LGHDT; CDR2 reads YNNKEL (reference sequence). DNA for the CDR3: TGTGCCAGCAGCACTTACAGGGGCTTTAGCTCCTACGAGCAGTACTTC. It is translated as CASSTYRGFSSYEQYF.

This clonotype was counted between two and nine times. A much larger clone differs from this one at a single base, so this may be a read error. The chain is built from TRBV14 and TRBJ2-7; D not resolved. V was cut by 4 bases and J by 4 bases, with 8 bases left in between. The CDR3 extends over 12 amino acids. CDR1 and CDR2 from the germline V gene are SGHDN and FVKESK. CDR3 amino acids: CASSRTFYEQYF. CDR3 nucleotides: TGTGCCAGCAGCCGGACCTTTTACGAGCAGTACTTC.